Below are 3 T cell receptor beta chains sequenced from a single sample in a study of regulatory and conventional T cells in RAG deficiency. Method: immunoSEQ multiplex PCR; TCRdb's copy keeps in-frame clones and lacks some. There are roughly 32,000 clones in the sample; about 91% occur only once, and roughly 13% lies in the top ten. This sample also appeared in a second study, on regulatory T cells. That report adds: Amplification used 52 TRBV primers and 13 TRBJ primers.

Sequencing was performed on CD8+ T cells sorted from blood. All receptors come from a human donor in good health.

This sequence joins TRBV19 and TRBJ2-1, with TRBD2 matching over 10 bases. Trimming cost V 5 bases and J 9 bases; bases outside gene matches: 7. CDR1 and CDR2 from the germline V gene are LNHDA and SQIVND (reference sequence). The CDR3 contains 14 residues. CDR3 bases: TGTGCCAGTAGTTGGAGCGGGGGGGCAGTTGAGCAGTTCTTC. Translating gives CASSWSGGAVEQFF. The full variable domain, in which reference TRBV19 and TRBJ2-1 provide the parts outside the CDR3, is DGGITQSPKYLFRKEGQNVTLSCEQNLNHDAMYWYRQDPGQGLRLIYYSQIVNDFQKGDIAEGYSVSREKKESFPLTVTSAQKNPTAFYLCASSWSGGAVEQFFGPGTRLTVL.

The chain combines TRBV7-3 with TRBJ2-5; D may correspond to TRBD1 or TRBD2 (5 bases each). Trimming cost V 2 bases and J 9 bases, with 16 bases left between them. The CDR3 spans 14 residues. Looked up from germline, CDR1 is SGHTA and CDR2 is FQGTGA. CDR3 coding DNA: TGTGCCAGCAGCTTATTCAGCGTGGGGGACCCCCAGTACTTC. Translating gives CASSLFSVGDPQYF.

The CDR3 bases are TGCGCCAGCAGCTTGGCAAAAGACAGTGCCACCTACGAGCAGTACTTC. Its protein product is CASSLAKDSATYEQYF. The chain employs TRBV5-1 and TRBJ2-7; weak D call: TRBD1 (5 bases). Per germline, CDR1 SGHRS and CDR2 YFSETQ. This CDR3 comprises 16 residues. V was shortened by 0 bases and J by 2 bases, with 15 bases between the two germline ends. Full variable domain (remainder filled in from reference TRBV5-1 and TRBJ2-7): KAGVTQTPRYLIKTRGQQVTLSCSPISGHRSVSWYQQTPGQGLQFLFEYFSETQRNKGNFPGRFSGRQFSNSRSEMNVSTLELGDSALYLCASSLAKDSATYEQYFGPGTRLTVT.